This T cell receptor (beta chain) came from a study of OX40 agonist ivuxolimab in advanced cancers. Across the study: Ivuxolimab is a fully human IgG2 antibody that activates OX40 (CD134). From roughly 20 to 90 years was the age range, with a mean of approximately 63 years, and over 80% were male. Three patients responded partially, comprising one with hepatocellular carcinoma and two with cutaneous melanoma.

In its sample, this clone was seen a few times. What it binds is not known. Study-wide results and limits: The authors also found low normalized T-cell clonal expansion in some nonresponders.

This table comes from immunoSEQ multiplex PCR, and its TCRdb copy is limited to in-frame clones, with some not included. The profile shows around 52,000 clones, under 85% of them singletons. This CDR3 region has 12 residues. The germline gives CDR1 SNHLY, CDR2 FYNNEI. Trimming cost V 11 bases and J 4 bases, with 14 bases left between them. The sequenced sample was CD4+ or CD8+ T cells sorted from blood, obtained in a trial of the OX40 agonist ivuxolimab. The source of this sequence is an adult with an advanced solid tumor such as melanoma, head and neck, liver or kidney cancer. The chain has TRBV2 and TRBJ1-1; tentative D call: TRBD1 (6 bases). The CDR3 sequence is CARRTAGTEAFF. CDR3 nucleotides: TGTGCCCGGAGGACAGCTGGCACTGAAGCTTTCTTT.